The rows below give T cell receptor beta chains drawn from one sample of a study of blood T cells in healthy people across ages. TCRdb re-analysed the 5' RACE reads in MiXCR, keeping a single row per CDR3 protein. The repertoire holds roughly 800,000 distinct CDR3 sequences, over 45% seen once, with approximately 23% in the top ten. Sequenced sample: blood. The receptors come from a man aged 25 to 45 in good health. CDR3s leave out the opening cysteine and the closing phenylalanine or tryptophan. D genes are given only for firm matches. The listing skips clone size in some rows; elsewhere it reads once, few, many or a size class.

abundance	v_gene	d_gene	CDR3aa
NA	TRBV28	NA	ATPLGAVRMEPYEQY
once	TRBV20-1	NA	SARDSISSGYSYEQY
NA	TRBV24-1	NA	ATGNRGALTDTQY
NA	TRBV10-3	TRBD2	ATTGTGGFNEQF
NA	TRBV7-2	NA	ASSAKRGYQETQY
few	TRBV5-1	NA	ASSQTTSSIYEQY
NA	TRBV7-2	NA	AGSLASGGANVLT
few	TRBV12-3/TRBV12-4	TRBD1	ASTLGQGGYT
NA	TRBV6-5	TRBD2	ASKTSGTQETQY
NA	TRBV6-1	TRBD2	ASSNLAGTGELF
NA	TRBV29-1	NA	SVEGGNSNTGELF
NA	TRBV29-1	NA	SVAQGPSGTNVLT
few	TRBV4-3	TRBD2	ASSQGSGNAYEQY
NA	TRBV20-1	TRBD2	SASDTSGIRETQY
few	TRBV20-1	NA	LPGTQETQY
NA	TRBV3-1	NA	ASSHVSFLRDTQY
NA	TRBV10-3	TRBD2	AISEKRRMGTILPYEQY
NA	TRBV7-2	NA	ASSLGIGDEQF
few	TRBV28	NA	ASHGVQETQY
NA	TRBV4-3	NA	ASSQDPLWDYNEQF
NA	TRBV20-1	TRBD2	SARDPQTSGSGYEQY
NA	TRBV20-1	NA	SASRQDGEQY
NA	TRBV12-3/TRBV12-4	NA	ASSIVGESYNEQF
NA	TRBV20-1	TRBD2	SASSGSPYEQY
NA	TRBV10-3	TRBD2	AISVAGGLLETQY
NA	TRBV5-1	NA	ASSGLDTGELF
NA	TRBV12-3/TRBV12-4	TRBD1	ASSSRGQGATEAF
once	TRBV9	TRBD2	ASSVVASGGQETQY
once	TRBV6-5	NA	ASSYGGSRIEQF
NA	TRBV3-1	NA	ASSQHWADTQY
NA	TRBV5-6	NA	ASSLFGQGEEDTQY
NA	TRBV29-1	NA	SVDDPGVQETQY
NA	TRBV6-2/TRBV6-3	NA	ASRDWNEQF